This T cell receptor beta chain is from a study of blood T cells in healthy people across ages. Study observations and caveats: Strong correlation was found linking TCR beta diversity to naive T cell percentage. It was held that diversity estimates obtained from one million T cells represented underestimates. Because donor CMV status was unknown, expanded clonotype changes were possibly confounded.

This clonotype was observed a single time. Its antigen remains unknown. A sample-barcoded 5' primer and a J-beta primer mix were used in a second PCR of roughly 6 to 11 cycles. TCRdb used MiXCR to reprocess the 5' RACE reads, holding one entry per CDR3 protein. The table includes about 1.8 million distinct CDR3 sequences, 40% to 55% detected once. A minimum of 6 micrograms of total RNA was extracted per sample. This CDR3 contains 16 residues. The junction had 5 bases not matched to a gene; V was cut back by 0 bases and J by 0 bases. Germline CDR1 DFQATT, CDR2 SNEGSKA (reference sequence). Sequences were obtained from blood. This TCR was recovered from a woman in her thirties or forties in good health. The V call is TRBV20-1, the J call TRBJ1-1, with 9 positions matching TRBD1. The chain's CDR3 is CSARDRDRDMNTEAFF. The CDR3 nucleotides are TGCAGTGCTAGAGATCGGGACAGGGATATGAACACTGAAGCTTTCTTT.